These 19 T cell receptor gamma chains share one sample of origin, sequenced in a study of intestinal T cells in coeliac disease. For each case, the template was genomic DNA from ten approximately 5-µm formalin-fixed paraffin-embedded scrolls. The TRG library came from about 200 ng of biopsy DNA amplified with LymphoTrack primers. TCRdb re-processed the multiplex PCR reads via CATT. Of 700 to 950 gamma-chain clones listed, around 42% are singletons. Sample: a duodenal biopsy. The source is a human donor who served as a control with a normal duodenal biopsy, not a healthy volunteer.

The rearrangement uses TRGV2 and TRGJP1. The CDR3 is 15 residues long. CDR1 EGSNGY and CDR2 YDSYNSKV come from the germline V gene. V was clipped by 2 bases and J by 5 bases; unmatched bases: 8. For the CDR3, the DNA is TGTGCCACCTGGGACGTAATACCTACTGGTTGGTTCAAGATATTT. Translation gives CATWDVIPTGWFKIF.

A word on this clone: Being one base from a much bigger clone, this may be a read error. This specimen includes other DNA sequences encoding the same CDR3. The V call is TRGV11, the J call TRGJP2. TRGV11 counts as an open reading frame of uncertain function. Trimming at V came to 1 base and at J to 2 bases, leaving 4 bases not matched to a gene. This CDR3 has 16 amino acids. The CDR3 DNA reads TGTGCCTGCTGGATTAGGCATCCGAGTAGTGATTGGATCAAGACGTTT. As protein: CACWIRHPSSDWIKTF.

This clone was seen only a few times. The chain joins TRGV2 to TRGJP2. CDR1 and CDR2 (germline): EGSNGY, YDSYNSKV. CDR3 size: 15 residues. With V trimmed by 2 bases and J by 10 bases, 13 bases remained unmatched. The CDR3 bases are TGTGCCACCTGGGACGAGACGGGCGTTTGTTGGATCAAGACGTTT. The encoded protein is CATWDETGVCWIKTF.

In its sample, this clone ranks as large. This chain connects TRGV4 to TRGJ1 or TRGJ2. Germline lookup yields CDR1 EGSTGY and CDR2 YDSYTSSV. V dropped 0 bases and J dropped 7; count of bases not matched to a gene: 3. This CDR3 comprises 12 residues. This CDR3 is CATWDGQYKKLF. CDR3 DNA: TGTGCCACCTGGGATGGGCAGTATAAGAAACTCTTT.

This clone is labeled hyperexpanded. Other DNA sequences in the sample encode the same CDR3. The CDR3 reads CACWIRHPSSDWIKTF. CDR3 bases: TGTGCCTGCTGGATTAGGCACCCGAGTAGTGATTGGATCAAGACGTTT. The chain links TRGV11 to TRGJP2. TRGV11 is designated an ORF whose function remains uncertain. The CDR3 has 16 residues. V dropped 0 bases and J dropped 2; count of bases not matched to a gene: 3.

About this clone: TCRdb pairs this DNA with a much larger clone's protein that differs at residue 3, likely a read error; the protein shown was translated from the DNA. The chain recombines TRGV2 with TRGJP1. The CDR3 runs 15 residues. From germline, CDR1 is EGSNGY and CDR2 YDSYNSKV. CDR3 nucleotide sequence: TGTGCCGCCTGGGACGGGCACGCCACTGGTTGGTTCAAGATATTT. Protein sequence: CAAWDGHATGWFKIF.

This clone qualifies as large. The chain links TRGV9 to TRGJ1 or TRGJ2. CDR1 GITISATS and CDR2 ISYDGTV come from the germline V gene (reference sequence). The J segment lost 7 bases and the V segment lost 12 bases, leaving 12 bases of the junction unmatched. CDR3 size: 11 residues. DNA of the CDR3: TGTGCCCTCACCCAGGAGTATAAGAAACTCTTT. Translated, it gives CALTQEYKKLF.

J is TRGJP2 and V is TRGV2. The germline V gene has CDR1 EGSNGY and CDR2 YDSYNSKV. This CDR3 has 17 amino acids. J lost 3 bases, V lost 11 bases, and 21 bases had no gene match. CDR3 bases: TGTGCCAACCTGGGACGGGGCCGGGGGGGTAGTGATTGGATCAAGACGTTT. Translation gives CANLGRGRGGSDWIKTF.

The J gene is TRGJ1 or TRGJ2, the V gene TRGV3. V lost 5 bases to trimming and J lost 4 bases; unmatched junction nucleotides: 11. Germline CDR1 reads VTNTFY; CDR2 reads YDVSTARD (reference sequence). The CDR3 has 14 amino acids. The CDR3 loop is CATWARRSYYKKLF. The CDR3 region has the DNA TGTGCCACCTGGGCAAGACGTTCGTATTATAAGAAACTCTTT.

The V and J genes are TRGV2 and TRGJP2. The CDR3 spans 15 residues. Germline loops: CDR1 EGSNGY, CDR2 YDSYNSKV. J gave up 10 bases and V 2 bases, and 13 bases lay outside the gene matches. CDR3 region: CATWDVDGRCWIKTF. DNA for the CDR3: TGTGCCACCTGGGACGTAGACGGGCGTTGTTGGATCAAGACGTTT.

The sample holds a few counts of this clone. With a far larger clone one base away, a read error is the likely cause. The same CDR3 arises from other DNA sequences in this sample as well. The chain carries TRGV3 and TRGJ1 or TRGJ2. In germline, CDR1 is VTNTFY, CDR2 YDVSTARD (reference sequence). The CDR3 extends over 13 amino acids. Written as DNA, the CDR3 is TGTGCTACCTGGGACAGGCCTCATTATAAGAAACTCTTT. It yields the protein CATWDRPHYKKLF.

The table lists this clone with a few counts. The chain employs TRGV4 and TRGJ1 or TRGJ2. J lost 6 bases, V lost 5 bases, and 4 bases had no gene match. CDR3 size: 11 residues. CDR1 is EGSTGY and CDR2 is YDSYTSSV in the germline V gene. As DNA, the CDR3 is TGTGCCACCTGGGTTATTTATAAGAAACTCTTT. It specifies CATWVIYKKLF.

V gene TRGV4 combines with J gene TRGJ1 or TRGJ2. The CDR3 totals 12 residues. V dropped 6 bases and J dropped 11; count of bases not matched to a gene: 13. The germline CDR1 and CDR2 sequences are EGSTGY and YDSYTSSV. This chain's CDR3 is CATWMPPPQKLF. CDR3 coding DNA: TGTGCCACCTGGATGCCCCCCCCGCAGAAACTCTTT.

The rearrangement uses TRGV2 and TRGJ1 or TRGJ2. V dropped 6 bases and J dropped 6; count of bases not matched to a gene: 11. From germline, CDR1 is EGSNGY and CDR2 YDSYNSKV. The CDR3 loop spans 13 amino acids. The CDR3 sequence: CATWTGGVYKKLF. DNA of the CDR3: TGTGCCACCTGGACGGGCGGGGTTTATAAGAAACTCTTT.

This chain links TRGV2 with TRGJ1 or TRGJ2. Germline V lookup: CDR1 EGSNGY, CDR2 YDSYNSKV. CDR3 length: 11 residues. With 0 bases clipped from V and 16 bases from J, the junction kept 9 bases outside the gene matches. The DNA of the CDR3 is TGTGCCACCTGGGACGGGCGGGGAAACCTCTTT. Translating gives CATWDGRGNLF.

This clone is large in the sample. The rearrangement joins TRGV3 to TRGJ1 or TRGJ2. The CDR3 extends over 14 amino acids. The germline V gene has CDR1 VTNTFY and CDR2 YDVSTARD (reference sequence). With V trimmed by 12 bases and J by 4 bases, 18 bases remained unmatched. CDR3 protein: CAHLAIVRYYKKLF. In DNA form, the CDR3 reads TGTGCCCACCTGGCAATAGTTCGGTATTATAAGAAACTCTTT.

About this clone: The TCRdb protein, from a much larger clone, departs from this DNA's translation at residue 6, likely by read error; the protein shown derives from the DNA. This chain connects TRGV3 to TRGJ1 or TRGJ2. After removal of 3 bases from V and 5 bases from J, the junction contained 7 bases not matched to a gene. Germline lookup yields CDR1 VTNTFY and CDR2 YDVSTARD (reference sequence). The CDR3 totals 13 residues. The CDR3 DNA reads as TGTGCCACCTGGGACGGGCCTCATTATAAGAAACTCTTT. It translates to CATWDGPHYKKLF.

This clone is a singleton in its sample. The chain couples TRGV10 to TRGJ1 or TRGJ2. TRGV10 is flagged as an ORF with uncertain function. This CDR3 comprises 15 residues. V lost 13 bases, J lost 3 bases, and 19 bases stayed unmatched. DNA of the CDR3: TGTGCTGACGTGGGATTCCAAGCTTCTTATTATAAGAAACTCTTT. It codes for CADVGFQASYYKKLF.

This clone is a singleton in its sample. This sequence joins TRGV9 and TRGJ1 or TRGJ2. Per the germline V gene, CDR1 is GITISATS and CDR2 is ISYDGTV (reference sequence). CDR3 length equals 13 residues. The V and J ends lost 3 bases and 3 bases, in that order; junction bases with no gene match: 5. For the CDR3, the DNA is TGTGCCTTGTGGGAGTGCCCTTATTATAAGAAACTCTTT. The encoded protein is CALWECPYYKKLF.